One T cell receptor (beta chain) is described in this entry. The repertoire was sequenced with immunoSEQ multiplex PCR; TCRdb's copy has only in-frame clones and lacks some. The data show 200,000 to 300,000 clones, 80% to 90% seen once. This sample is part of a study of blood T cell repertoires in COVID-19. Across the study: Sources were T cells, B-cell-depleted T cells, or PBMCs; the material itself was cDNA or gDNA.

Sequenced input: PBMCs or T cells enriched from blood (not recorded which). This clonotype was sampled from a woman between 25 and 40 years old who had recovered from COVID-19.

The CDR3 bases are TGTGCCAGCAGTTTCCAGAGCACAGATACGCAGTATTTT. This gives the protein CASSFQSTDTQYF. This sequence joins TRBV28 and TRBJ2-3; D is ambiguous. V was trimmed by 3 bases and J by 0 bases, leaving 4 bases between them. Germline loops: CDR1 MDHEN, CDR2 SYDVKM. This CDR3 has 13 residues.